This T cell receptor beta chain was identified in a study of regulatory T cells in long-lasting Graves disease. The TCR beta library used iRepertoire HTBI primers with Arm-PCR amplification of CDR3. TCRdb used MiXCR to reprocess the multiplex PCR reads, holding one entry per CDR3 protein. The sample contains 550,000 to 600,000 distinct CDR3 sequences, about 16% of which appear only once. Regarding time point: newly diagnosed GD, antithyroid drugs for less than 3 months. Extracted RNA from PBMCs served as the source of the TCR library. From germline, CDR1 is SEHNR and CDR2 FQNEAQ (reference sequence). CDR3 length: 13 amino acids. V lost 0 bases, J lost 3 bases, and 5 bases lay in between. These same data were also listed under a study on T cells in Graves' hyperthyroidism and ophthalmopathy.

V usage is TRBV7-9 and J usage is TRBJ1-1; no clear D gene. The material sequenced was peripheral blood mononuclear cells (PBMCs), taken at new diagnosis, from a patient treated with antithyroid drugs. This clonotype originated in a man between 18 and 29 years old with Graves disease. CDR3: CASSLATDTEAFF. CDR3 bases: TGTGCCAGCAGCTTAGCCACGGACACTGAAGCTTTCTTT.